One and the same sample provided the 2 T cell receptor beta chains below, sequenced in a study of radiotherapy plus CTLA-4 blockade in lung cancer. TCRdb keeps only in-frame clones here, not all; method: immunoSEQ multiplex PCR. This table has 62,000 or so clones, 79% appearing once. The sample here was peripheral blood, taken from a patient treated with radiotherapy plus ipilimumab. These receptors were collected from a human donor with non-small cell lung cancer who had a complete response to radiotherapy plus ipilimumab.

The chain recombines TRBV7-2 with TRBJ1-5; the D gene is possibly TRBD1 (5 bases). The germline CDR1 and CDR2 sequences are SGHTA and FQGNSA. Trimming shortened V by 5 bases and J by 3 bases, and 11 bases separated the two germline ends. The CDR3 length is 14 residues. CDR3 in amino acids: CASSTRQTNQPQHF. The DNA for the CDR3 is TGTGCCAGCAGCACCCGACAGACCAATCAGCCCCAGCATTTT. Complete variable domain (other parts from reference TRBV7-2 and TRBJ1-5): GAGVSQSPSNKVTEKGKDVELRCDPISGHTALYWYRQSLGQGLEFLIYFQGNSAPDKSGLPSDRFSAERTGGSVSTLTIQRTQQEDSAVYLCASSTRQTNQPQHFGDGTRLSIL.

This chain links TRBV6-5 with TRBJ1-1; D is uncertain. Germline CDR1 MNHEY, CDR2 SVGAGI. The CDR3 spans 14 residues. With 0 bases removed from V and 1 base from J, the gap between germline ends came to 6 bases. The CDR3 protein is CASSYSSANTEAFF. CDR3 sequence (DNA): TGTGCCAGCAGTTACTCTTCCGCGAACACTGAAGCTTTCTTT.